This T cell receptor beta chain derives from a study of monozygotic twins with inflammatory bowel disease. Study results and caveats: No difference in repertoire similarity was seen between concordant and discordant twins, possibly because power was limited. The data did not back a single strong IBD-associated clonotype or signal.

The germline gives CDR1 SGHTA, CDR2 FQGNSA. The CDR3 is 15 residues long. TCRalpha and TCRbeta cDNA went through two nested PCRs of approximately 16 and 10 cycles. TCRdb re-called the 5' RACE reads and catalogs CDR3 proteins one per entry, DNA excluded. In all, the sample yields under 150,000 distinct CDR3 sequences. Details on this clonotype: Its specificity is unknown.

Specimen: blood. The chain recombines TRBV7-2 with TRBJ1-6; the D gene TCRdb calls, TRBD1, cannot be checked with no DNA. This clonotype originated in a human donor with ulcerative colitis or Crohn's disease, or a healthy co-twin of an affected twin (not recorded which). The CDR3 sequence: CASSLDRLNNSPLHF.